The 9 T cell receptor beta chains below come from one sample, sequenced in a study of T cells in Graves' hyperthyroidism and ophthalmopathy. Amplification yielded TCR beta CDR3 regions, with RNA transcripts as the source. The HTBI primer set drove a first-round RT-PCR of the TCR CDR3. TCRdb independently ran MiXCR on the multiplex PCR reads; one entry per CDR3 protein. The sample carries 350,000 to 450,000 distinct CDR3 sequences, more than 13% recorded once. The sequenced material came from blood. The receptors were gathered from a middle-aged man with Graves' ophthalmopathy.

This chain connects TRBV7-6 to TRBJ2-5; 7 nucleotides line up with TRBD1. CDR1 SGHVS and CDR2 FNYEAQ come from the germline V gene. There are 15 residues in the CDR3. The junction had 11 bases not matched to a gene; V was cut back by 5 bases and J by 5 bases. The CDR3 is CASSGRQGPLETQYF. DNA for the CDR3: TGTGCCAGCAGCGGCCGACAGGGTCCATTGGAGACCCAGTACTTC.

As regards this clonotype: A read error is possible here, since a much larger clone lies one base away. The rearrangement links TRBV7-9 to TRBJ2-7; D is unclear. Germline CDR1 and CDR2: SEHNR and FQNEAQ (reference sequence). Trimming pared 1 base from V and 5 bases from J, leaving 6 bases between. The CDR3 totals 12 residues. CDR3 amino acids: CASSLGADEQYF. Written as DNA, the CDR3 is TGTGCCAGCAGCTTAGGGGCGGACGAGCAGTACTTC. Variable domain in full (rest from reference TRBV7-9 and TRBJ2-7): DTGVSQNPRHKITKRGQNVTFRCDPISEHNRLYWYRQTLGQGPEFLTYFQNEAQLEKSRLLSDRFSAERPKGSFSTLEIQRTEQGDSAMYLCASSLGADEQYFGPGTRLTVT.

This CDR3 reads CASSEGTTNTGELFF. DNA of the CDR3: TGTGCCAGCAGTGAAGGGACTACAAACACCGGGGAGCTGTTTTTT. The chain carries TRBV2 and TRBJ2-2; weak D call: TRBD2 (6 bases). The CDR3 sequence is 15 residues long. Germline CDR1 reads SNHLY; CDR2 reads FYNNEI. The V end lost 1 base, the J end lost 2 bases, and 8 bases lay between the germline ends.

The gene calls are TRBV27 and TRBJ1-6; the D is unclear. Trimming shortened V by 1 base and J by 6 bases, and 10 bases separated the two germline ends. The CDR3 is 15 residues long. CDR1 and CDR2 from the germline V gene are MNHEY and SMNVEV (reference sequence). The CDR3: CASSLYVGGNSPLHF. In nucleotides, the CDR3 is TGTGCCAGCAGTTTATATGTGGGTGGTAATTCACCCCTCCACTTT.

This rearrangement joins TRBV7-6 to TRBJ1-3; D is possibly TRBD1 (5 bases). CDR3 length: 16 residues. The germline CDR1 and CDR2 sequences are SGHVS and FNYEAQ. V was clipped by 0 bases and J by 4 bases, with 13 bases between them. The CDR3 nucleotides are TGTGCCAGCAGCTTAGCCGGGACGGCCAACGGAAACACCATATATTTT. The encoded protein is CASSLAGTANGNTIYF.

In this sample, this clonotype turned up a few times. The V gene is TRBV12-3 or TRBV12-4, the J gene TRBJ1-2; TRBD1 aligns across 7 bases. J was trimmed by 8 bases and V by 6 bases; bases with no gene match: 9. The CDR3 sequence is 13 residues long. CDR3 amino acids: CASRGEGAGGYTF. The CDR3 DNA follows: TGTGCCAGCAGGGGTGAGGGGGCCGGCGGCTACACCTTC.

This clonotype showed up many times. The chain recombines TRBV25-1 with TRBJ2-7; D gene uncertain. Germline loops: CDR1 MGHDK, CDR2 SYGVNS. The CDR3 is made up of 14 amino acids. V was shortened by 4 bases and J by 6 bases, with 16 bases between the two germline ends. This CDR3 reads CASSAPFLGSEQYF. In DNA form, the CDR3 reads TGTGCCAGCAGTGCCCCCTTCTTGGGCAGCGAGCAGTACTTC.

The chain recombines TRBV12-3 or TRBV12-4 with TRBJ2-7, with TRBD2 as a possible D gene (5 bases). Trimming removed 6 bases from V and 6 bases from J, with 12 bases in between. The CDR3 consists of 12 residues. DNA for the CDR3: TGTGCCAGCAGCGGACTTGGAGGCGAGCAGTACTTC. It encodes CASSGLGGEQYF.

The chain links TRBV29-1 to TRBJ2-7, with a possible D match to TRBD2 (6 bases). The CDR3 spans 14 residues. The V end lost 4 bases, the J end lost 0 bases, and 13 bases lay between the germline ends. Germline CDR1 and CDR2: SQVTM and ANQGSEA. The CDR3 is CSVAGLTSSYEQYF. CDR3 in DNA: TGCAGCGTTGCTGGACTAACGAGCTCCTACGAGCAGTACTTC.